The rows below give T cell receptor beta chains drawn from one sample of a study of blood T cell repertoires in COVID-19. The assay was immunoSEQ multiplex PCR, and TCRdb's table has in-frame clones only and misses some. The sample lists a few hundred thousand clones, approximately 87% occurring once. The sample was PBMCs or T cells enriched from blood (not recorded which). These receptors were taken from a woman between 50 and 59 years old who had recovered from COVID-19. Both conserved end residues are trimmed from each CDR3. Fields, in order: V gene, clone size, J gene, CDR3 protein. Size is omitted from some rows. Given values are once, few, many or a class for expanded clones.

TRBV30	NA	TRBJ1-2	AWSVRGANYGYT
TRBV10-3	NA	TRBJ2-7	AISDNRGKSSLEQY
TRBV27	NA	TRBJ2-7	ASSLGVGVFYEQY
TRBV6-5	NA	TRBJ1-2	ASSNPDSGYGYT
TRBV30	NA	TRBJ1-4	AWRVRGATNEKLF
TRBV2	few	TRBJ1-4	ASRGQGDPYEKLF
TRBV18	NA	TRBJ1-3	ASSPQDRGLSGNTIY
TRBV4-2	NA	TRBJ2-5	ASSQDSGGEETQY
TRBV29-1	NA	TRBJ2-5	SVPGQRIETQY
TRBV6-1	few	TRBJ1-1	ASSEIDRAEAF
TRBV7-9	NA	TRBJ1-1	ASSLGSGTEAF
TRBV30	NA	TRBJ2-7	AWSVTGQGKTLSYEQY
TRBV7-9	once	TRBJ1-1	ASSEVGTEAF
TRBV29-1	NA	TRBJ2-7	SVYRGSSYEQY
TRBV3-1/TRBV3-2	NA	TRBJ2-5	ASSVPGQEETQY
TRBV5-5	NA	TRBJ1-2	ASSLDGQGFDGYT
TRBV7-2	once	TRBJ1-4	ASSRSHLGEKLF
TRBV6-5	once	TRBJ1-2	ASSSGQGNYGYT
TRBV27	NA	TRBJ2-1	ASSFSGGSYNEQF
TRBV12-3/TRBV12-4	NA	TRBJ1-2	ASSSGQGHGYT
TRBV6-5	NA	TRBJ2-1	ASRELAGIGEQF
TRBV6-6	NA	TRBJ2-3	ASAVGLPRY
TRBV27	NA	TRBJ2-7	ASSLGGPSYEQY
TRBV27	NA	TRBJ1-1	ASSYYPVVEGNTEAF
TRBV9	NA	TRBJ1-2	ASSVDKGTAAGYT
TRBV24-1	NA	TRBJ1-2	ATSDLYRRGYRPVYGYT
TRBV4-1	NA	TRBJ2-2	ASSQDRGRTGELF
TRBV28	NA	TRBJ2-7	ASMGERGGTWITYEQY
TRBV4-3	NA	TRBJ1-6	ASSQDRANSPLH
TRBV18	NA	TRBJ1-2	ASSQSSTAHYGYT
TRBV30	NA	TRBJ1-2	AWSVAGGKDYGYT
TRBV21-1	NA	TRBJ1-2	ASRPSDGTGYGYT
TRBV6-2/TRBV6-3	once	TRBJ2-7	ASSYGGASQGYEQY
TRBV6-1	NA	TRBJ1-2	ASSEQDRGYGYT
TRBV7-6	NA	TRBJ2-5	ASSSSRQGAETQY
TRBV5-1	NA	TRBJ1-6	ASSLGQTYNSPLH
TRBV7-9	NA	TRBJ2-5	ASERGQETQY
TRBV30	NA	TRBJ1-2	AWSVAEGNYGYT
TRBV5-3	NA	TRBJ2-7	ARSHPGQGTYEQY
TRBV7-9	once	TRBJ2-1	ASRMEGAANEQF
TRBV5-5	NA	TRBJ1-2	ASSLEDSPYGYT